This TCR beta chain derives from a study of technical replicates of blood from several donors. In germline, CDR1 is SGHTS, CDR2 YDEGEE. This CDR3 contains 12 residues. V lost 3 bases and J 9 bases, leaving 10 bases between the germline ends. TCRdb's copy holds only in-frame clones and misses some; the assay was immunoSEQ multiplex PCR. The table records about 79,000 clones, roughly 92% of them present only once. Sequencing was done on a sample of T cells isolated from PBMCs. The source is a human donor in good health. The chain recombines TRBV5-8 with TRBJ1-3; D is unresolved. CDR3 residues: CASSSGGGTIYF. The CDR3 bases are TGTGCCAGCAGCTCTGGAGGCGGCACCATATATTTT.